These T cell receptor beta chains were read from a single sample in a study of T cell repertoires in cytomegalovirus infection. These receptors have no identified antigens. TCRdb re-derived calls from the reads in MiXCR, one entry per CDR3 protein. The table lists about 890,000 distinct CDR3 sequences, approximately 30% of them singletons. The specimen was cultured CD8+ T cells from PBMCs, collected from culture after CMV antigen stimulation. These receptors all come from a human donor in good health (CMV status not recorded). Some clones in this sample may be carry-over from other donors' samples. The CDR3 runs from the conserved cysteine through the conserved F or W.

CDR3: CASYGQGGTEAFF; V: TRBV6-1
CDR3: CASSYNGGSSYNEQFF; V: TRBV5-4
CDR3: CASSLYRGARDTQYF; V: TRBV27
CDR3: CASSYSITSGGYQETQYF; V: TRBV6-6
CDR3: CASSGGTANTGELFF; V: TRBV7-6
CDR3: CASSQDGTSGLIDTQYF; V: TRBV4-2
CDR3: CASGKPLSNTEAFF; V: TRBV6-2/TRBV6-3
CDR3: CASSLVSMTSPRTGMGGLNTEAFF; V: TRBV11-2
CDR3: CASSFTGTGVRYEQFF; V: TRBV5-1
CDR3: CASSEDSGQGYSPLHF; V: TRBV6-1
CDR3: CASWFTSHGELFF; V: TRBV12-3/TRBV12-4
CDR3: CASNLAGGDQETQYF; V: TRBV19
CDR3: CASSLGESYYNEQFF; V: TRBV11-3
CDR3: CASSYLGTSGEIYNEQFF; V: TRBV6-6
CDR3: CASSRWDQGVTQYF; V: TRBV11-3
CDR3: CASSRPRTGPNYGYTF; V: TRBV7-8
CDR3: CASRDRSRQGGNEKLFF; V: TRBV6-1
CDR3: CSVEDPLGTSGGETQYF; V: TRBV29-1
CDR3: CASEASLSYEQYF; V: TRBV2
CDR3: CASSPDRTGGYTF; V: TRBV18
CDR3: CASSLSPGSYVDSPLHF; V: TRBV27
CDR3: CTSSGELGQLYEQYF; V: TRBV7-1
CDR3: CASSTGIRNEQYF; V: TRBV27
CDR3: CASSPKADGAAGYTF; V: TRBV4-1
CDR3: CSARDLLETGGSRYNEQFF; V: TRBV20-1
CDR3: CASSFAIEGTSEYF; V: TRBV7-9
CDR3: CASSPRGQGNTEAFF; V: TRBV7-6
CDR3: CASSPPQGRNINYGYTF; V: TRBV4-1